This entry concerns a single T cell receptor beta chain. Sequencing used immunoSEQ multiplex PCR; TCRdb keeps in-frame clones, though not all of them. The sample yields about 79,000 clones, roughly 91% seen once. These data belong to a study of blood T cell repertoires in COVID-19. Looking at the study overall: Both acute and convalescent COVID-19 samples were obtained from the United States, Italy and Spain.

Per germline, CDR1 LNHDA and CDR2 SQIVND (reference sequence). This CDR3 is built from 13 residues. Trimming cost V 9 bases and J 4 bases, with 13 bases left between them. The source is a man in his 70s with active or convalescent COVID-19. Sequenced input: peripheral blood. The genes are TRBV19 and TRBJ1-5, with D hard to call. The CDR3 reads CASTGNTNQPQHF. The CDR3 region has the DNA TGTGCCAGCACCGGGAACACGAATCAGCCCCAGCATTTT.